This TCR beta chain was recorded in a study of blood T cell repertoires in COVID-19. In the study overall: Sites across the United States, Italy and Spain contributed samples from acute and convalescent COVID-19.

CDR3 length equals 13 residues. Germline values: CDR1 LNHDA, CDR2 SQIVND (reference sequence). Trimming took off 2 bases at V and 0 bases at J, with 4 bases between the two ends. Original processing notes: How many nucleated cells were present was estimated from reference gene primer amplification. Profiling relied on immunoSEQ multiplex PCR, and the TCRdb table lists in-frame clones only, not all of them. D and trimming were read from the DNA, whereas the V and J calls and clone size are those reported in that table. The data show 200,000 to 250,000 clones, with roughly 90% seen just once and about 5% held by the top ten.

This sequence was found in a woman between 40 and 50 years old with acute or convalescent COVID-19. The material sequenced was peripheral blood. The chain couples TRBV19 to TRBJ1-2; D remains unclear. CDR3 sequence reads: CASSIQANYGYTF. The CDR3 bases are TGTGCCAGTAGTATACAGGCTAACTATGGCTACACCTTC.